These 3 T cell receptor beta chains came from one sample sequenced in a study of T cell repertoires in cytomegalovirus infection. Each CDR3 protein gets one entry after TCRdb re-called the reads with MiXCR. The sample consists of nearly 650,000 distinct CDR3 sequences, roughly 24% of them appearing once. The sequencing sample was made of CD8+ T cells from PBMCs. These receptors were taken from a human donor in good health (CMV status not recorded). Some clones in this sample may be carry-over from other donors' samples.

The chain is built from TRBV6-2 or TRBV6-3 and TRBJ2-7, with unresolved D. The V gene's germline CDR1 is MNHEY and CDR2 SVGEGT. This CDR3 is built from 15 residues. Trimming left V 0 bases short and J 3 bases short, with 12 bases between. CDR3 sequence reads: CASSYSDASFYEQYV. The DNA of the CDR3 is TGTGCCAGCAGTTACTCCGACGCCAGCTTCTACGAGCAGTACGTC.

The chain employs TRBV4-3 and TRBJ1-2; 10 bases align to TRBD1. The CDR3 is 16 residues long. J lost 5 bases, V lost 0 bases, and 6 bases had no gene match. CDR1 and CDR2 from the germline V gene are LGHNA and YSLEER. For the CDR3, the DNA is TGCGCCAGCAGCCAAGAGACAGGGGGCGCATTATATGGCTACACCTTC. Protein product: CASSQETGGALYGYTF.

Of note for this clonotype: One end of the junction does not line up with germline, which may come from a read error. This rearrangement joins TRBV2 to TRBJ2-3; a possible D gene is TRBD2 (7 bases). The CDR3 runs to 16 residues. Germline CDR1 reads SNHLY; CDR2 reads FYNNEI. The CDR3 spells CVSSGGGGGATDTQYF. The DNA for the CDR3 is TGTGTCAGCAGTGGGGGAGGGGGGGGTGCCACAGATACGCAGTATTTT.